These 4 T cell receptor beta chains came from one sample sequenced in a study of patients and donors after allogeneic stem cell transplantation. A single record per CDR3 protein comes from TCRdb applying MiXCR to the RT-PCR reads. This sample has about 110,000 distinct CDR3 sequences, with 35% found just once. The material sequenced was blood, either unsorted or a sorted T cell fraction (not recorded which). The receptors shown here come from a human donor who was either an allogeneic HSCT recipient or a stem cell or donor lymphocyte infusion donor (not recorded which). It is not recorded whose cells these are; they may come from a transplant donor.

The chain joins TRBV2 to TRBJ2-2; the D gene is possibly TRBD2 (5 bases). Germline loops: CDR1 SNHLY, CDR2 FYNNEI. CDR3 length: 14 amino acids. V was shortened by 6 bases and J by 1 base, with 9 bases between the two germline ends. The CDR3 DNA follows: TGTGCCAGCAGGGTCCGGGAGAACACCGGGGAGCTGTTTTTT. It translates to CASRVRENTGELFF.

A remark on this clonotype: Germline and junction disagree at one end, which may indicate a read error. The chain combines TRBV18 with TRBJ1-3; possibly TRBD1 for D (6 bases). The V gene's germline CDR1 is KGHSH and CDR2 LQKENI. CDR3 length: 16 residues. CDR3: CASSQSTGRSGITIYF. The CDR3, as DNA: TGTGCCAGCTCACAATCGACAGGCCGCTCTGGAATCACCATATATTTT.

Worth noting for this clonotype: Likely a read error: the CDR3 ends without its conserved phenylalanine or tryptophan. This chain connects TRBV2 to TRBJ1-4; D is unresolved. Germline V gene lookup returns CDR1 SNHLY and CDR2 FYNNEI. V gave up 7 bases and J gave up 8 bases, with 11 bases separating them. This CDR3 is built from 12 residues. The CDR3 DNA is TGTGCCAGCACTGGGGATGGAGAAAAACTGTTTTAT. Translation: CASTGDGEKLFY.

This clonotype was recorded a few times. The chain carries TRBV6-5 and TRBJ2-7, with D perhaps matching TRBD1 (6 bases). The germline V gene has CDR1 MNHEY and CDR2 SVGAGI. The germline V and J ends were trimmed by 10 bases and 2 bases, with 18 bases remaining between them. The CDR3 contains 14 residues. CDR3 amino acids: CATLGGTRPYEQYF. CDR3 bases: TGTGCCACTCTAGGGGGAACCCGTCCCTACGAGCAGTACTTC.